This entry lists 14 T cell receptor beta chains sequenced from one sample in a study of glioma-infiltrating T cells. The iRepertoire nested amplicon-rescue multiplex PCR amplified TCR alpha and beta CDR3s from RNA. TCRdb used MiXCR to reprocess the multiplex PCR reads, holding one entry per CDR3 protein. The sample lists under 150,000 distinct CDR3 sequences, roughly a quarter occurring once. The sample taken for sequencing was glioma tissue, nonneoplastic brain tissue, or PBMCs (not recorded which). These TCRs come from a human donor with low-grade glioma or glioblastoma, undergoing nonglioma brain surgery, or in good health (not recorded which).

This clonotype was observed many times. The CDR3 DNA reads TGTGCCAGCAGACGGAACCAGGGGGGGCACTTCGATCAGCCCCAGCATTTT. Protein product: CASRRNQGGHFDQPQHF. V usage is TRBV6-1 and J usage is TRBJ1-5; TRBD1 matches 7 bases. Trimming at V came to 6 bases and at J to 5 bases, leaving 16 bases not matched to a gene. This CDR3 is built from 17 residues. Germline assignment: CDR1 MNHNS and CDR2 SASEGT.

This clonotype came up a few times. CDR3 coding DNA: TGTGCCAGCAGTGAAAATCCCCCCCCAGATACGCAGTATTTT. It yields the protein CASSENPPPDTQYF. This chain joins TRBV25-1 and TRBJ2-3; D is uncertain. The V end lost 2 bases, the J end lost 4 bases, and 10 bases lay between the germline ends. The CDR3 extends over 14 amino acids. Germline V gives CDR1 MGHDK, CDR2 SYGVNS.

This clonotype was recorded many times. The J gene is TRBJ2-7, the V gene TRBV6-1, with D possibly matching TRBD2 (6 bases). Germline V lookup: CDR1 MNHNS, CDR2 SASEGT. CDR3 size: 11 residues. The V gene lost 5 bases and the J gene lost 7 bases, with 9 bases spanning the gap. The CDR3 protein is CASSSRGEQYV. The CDR3 nucleotides are TGTGCCAGCAGTTCCCGGGGGGAGCAGTACGTC.

This clonotype showed up many times. CDR3 DNA sequence: TGTGCCAGCAGCTTAGCGGCGAACACTGAAGCTTTCTTT. Amino acid sequence: CASSLAANTEAFF. The chain combines TRBV7-2 with TRBJ1-1, with no clear D. With 0 bases removed from V and 1 base from J, the gap between germline ends came to 3 bases. Germline CDR1 reads SGHTA; CDR2 reads FQGNSA. CDR3 length: 13 amino acids.

This clonotype was seen a handful of times. The chain carries TRBV7-9 and TRBJ2-5; TRBD1 matches at 7 bases. V was clipped by 3 bases and J by 4 bases; unmatched bases: 8. Germline-derived CDR1 and CDR2 are SEHNR and FQNEAQ (reference sequence). The CDR3 extends over 15 amino acids. DNA for the CDR3: TGTGCCAGCAGCTTTTACCGACACAGGGGAGAGACCCAGTACTTC. Protein: CASSFYRHRGETQYF.

Only a few counts were recorded for this clonotype. The chain employs TRBV7-9 and TRBJ2-5; D remains unclear. CDR1 and CDR2 from the germline V gene are SEHNR and FQNEAQ (reference sequence). The CDR3 covers 16 residues. Trimming pared 2 bases from V and 1 base from J, leaving 14 bases between. The CDR3 is CASSLLGGPTQETQYF. CDR3 sequence (DNA): TGTGCCAGCAGCTTATTGGGTGGACCTACCCAAGAGACCCAGTACTTC.

This clonotype was found many times. The rearrangement joins TRBV20-1 to TRBJ1-2; no reliable D call. The CDR3 spans 13 residues. Germline loops: CDR1 DFQATT, CDR2 SNEGSKA (reference sequence). The V gene lost 1 base and the J gene lost 4 bases, with 10 bases spanning the gap. For the CDR3, the DNA is TGCAGTGCTAGAGTACCAAGAGCCTATGGCTACACCTTC. This encodes CSARVPRAYGYTF.

Ten or more counts support this clonotype. V usage is TRBV27 and J usage is TRBJ2-2; D ambiguous. CDR1 is MNHEY and CDR2 is SMNVEV in the germline V gene (reference sequence). With 6 bases removed from V and 3 bases from J, the gap between germline ends came to 14 bases. This CDR3 is built from 15 residues. This chain's CDR3 is CASSYEWVDTGELFF. The CDR3 DNA reads TGTGCCAGCAGCTATGAATGGGTGGACACCGGGGAGCTGTTTTTT.

In this sample, this clonotype turned up a few times. The chain couples TRBV2 to TRBJ2-7; 7 bases match TRBD1. CDR1 is SNHLY and CDR2 is FYNNEI in the germline V gene. V dropped 7 bases and J dropped 0; count of bases not matched to a gene: 3. This CDR3 has 13 amino acids. CDR3 in amino acids: CASTRQGSYEQYV. CDR3 bases: TGTGCCAGCACCCGACAGGGCTCCTACGAGCAGTACGTC.

The V and J genes are TRBV4-1 and TRBJ2-1, with D possibly being TRBD1 (5 bases). The CDR3 loop spans 15 amino acids. The V end was cut by 1 base, the J end by 5 bases, with 12 bases between. Germline-derived CDR1 and CDR2 are MGHRA and YSYEKL. The CDR3 DNA reads as TGCGCCAGCAGCCAAGGTGGGGCAGTTAACAATGAGCAGTTCTTC. Protein product: CASSQGGAVNNEQFF.

The chain has TRBV6-2 or TRBV6-3 and TRBJ1-5, with a possible D match to TRBD1 (5 bases). In germline, CDR1 is MNHEY, CDR2 SVGEGT. The CDR3 length is 14 residues. V lost 5 bases, J lost 7 bases, and 15 bases lay in between. DNA of the CDR3: TGTGCCAGCAGTACGACGGTCCCAGGGCAGCCCCAGCATTTT. Translated: CASSTTVPGQPQHF.

This clonotype was observed a handful of times. The chain links TRBV6-1 to TRBJ1-2; tentative D call: TRBD1 (6 bases). Germline CDR1 MNHNS, CDR2 SASEGT. Trimming took 2 bases from V and 3 from J, leaving 16 bases between them. The length of the CDR3 is 16 residues. CDR3 loop: CASSEPLAGADYGYTF. Here the CDR3 DNA reads TGTGCCAGCAGTGAACCGCTAGCAGGGGCCGACTATGGCTACACCTTC.

The CDR3: CASSLRRGVTEAFF. The CDR3 DNA follows: TGTGCCAGCAGCTTAAGACGGGGAGTCACTGAAGCTTTCTTT. V and J are TRBV7-8 and TRBJ1-1, with D unresolved. The CDR3 extends over 14 amino acids. Germline CDR1 reads SGHVS; CDR2 reads FQNEAQ. The V end was cut by 2 bases, the J end by 4 bases, with 11 bases between.

In this sample, this clonotype turned up many times. The rearrangement joins TRBV27 to TRBJ2-3, with 11 bases fitting TRBD2. From germline, CDR1 is MNHEY and CDR2 SMNVEV (reference sequence). Trimming cost V 3 bases and J 5 bases; bases outside gene matches: 4. There are 15 residues in the CDR3. The chain's CDR3 is CASSFSGGVKDTQYF. The CDR3 DNA follows: TGTGCCAGCAGTTTTAGCGGGGGGGTAAAAGATACGCAGTATTTT.